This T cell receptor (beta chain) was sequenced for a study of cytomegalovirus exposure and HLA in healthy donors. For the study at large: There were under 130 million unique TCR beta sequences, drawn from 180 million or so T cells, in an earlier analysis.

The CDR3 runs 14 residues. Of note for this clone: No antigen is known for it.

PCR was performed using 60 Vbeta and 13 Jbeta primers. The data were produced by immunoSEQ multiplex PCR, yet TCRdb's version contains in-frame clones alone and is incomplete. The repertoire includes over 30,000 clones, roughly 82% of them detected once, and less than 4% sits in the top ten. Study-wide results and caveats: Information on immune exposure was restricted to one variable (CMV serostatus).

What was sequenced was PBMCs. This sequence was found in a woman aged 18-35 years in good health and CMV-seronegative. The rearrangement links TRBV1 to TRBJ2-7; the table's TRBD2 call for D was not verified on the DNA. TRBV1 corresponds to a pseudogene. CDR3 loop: CTSSQEERSYEQYF. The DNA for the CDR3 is TGCACCAGCAGCCAAGAGGAGCGGTCCTACGAGCAGTACTTC.